This T cell receptor (beta chain) derives from a study of T cells in localized non-small cell lung cancer. The study, taken as a whole, reports: A denser population of T cells in blood accompanied longer overall survival. The study detected a median about 60 of the top 100 tumor clones in adjacent lung.

The data were produced by immunoSEQ multiplex PCR, yet TCRdb's version contains in-frame clones alone and is incomplete. The data hold more than 2,500 clones, with approximately 21% observed a single time. This clone was detected a few times. The antigen is not known. The CDR3 has 16 amino acids. V lost 1 base, J lost 0 bases, and 8 bases stayed unmatched. In germline, CDR1 is GTSNPN, CDR2 SVGIG (reference sequence). Sequenced here: lung tumor tissue, sampled before any cancer treatment. This TCR was recovered from a male donor at least 60 years old with stage II squamous cell lung carcinoma. The J gene is TRBJ2-7, the V gene TRBV30; 8 nucleotides agree with TRBD2. The CDR3, as DNA: TGTGCCTGGAGTGGGCGAAGCGGGAGCAACTCCTACGAGCAGTACTTC. Protein: CAWSGRSGSNSYEQYF.